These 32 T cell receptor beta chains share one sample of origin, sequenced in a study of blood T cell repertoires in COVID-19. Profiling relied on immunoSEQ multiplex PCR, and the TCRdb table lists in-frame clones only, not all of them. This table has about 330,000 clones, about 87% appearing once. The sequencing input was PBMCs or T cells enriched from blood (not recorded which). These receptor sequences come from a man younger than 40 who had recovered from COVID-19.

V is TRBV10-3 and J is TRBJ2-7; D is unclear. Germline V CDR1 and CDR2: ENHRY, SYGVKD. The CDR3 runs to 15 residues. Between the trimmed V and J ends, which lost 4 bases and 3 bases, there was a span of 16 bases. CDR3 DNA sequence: TGTGCCATCAGTGGCGCTCATGGGCAAAACTACGAGCAGTACTTC. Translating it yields CAISGAHGQNYEQYF.

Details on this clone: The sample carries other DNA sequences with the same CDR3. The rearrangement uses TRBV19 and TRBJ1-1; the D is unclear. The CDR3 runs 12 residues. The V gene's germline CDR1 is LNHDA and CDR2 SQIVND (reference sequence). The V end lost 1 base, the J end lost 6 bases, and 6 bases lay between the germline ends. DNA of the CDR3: TGTGCCAGTAGTATAGGAGGGTCTGAAGCTTTCTTT. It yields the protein CASSIGGSEAFF.

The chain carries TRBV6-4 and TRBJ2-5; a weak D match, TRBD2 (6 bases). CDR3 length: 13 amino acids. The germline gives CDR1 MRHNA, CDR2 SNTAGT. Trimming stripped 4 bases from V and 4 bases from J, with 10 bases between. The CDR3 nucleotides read TGTGCCAGCAGTGGCCAGGGAGGAGAGACCCAGTACTTC. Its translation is CASSGQGGETQYF.

CDR3 protein: CASSIGDSALNQPQHF. Written as DNA, the CDR3 is TGTGCCAGTAGTATAGGGGACAGTGCCCTCAATCAGCCCCAGCATTTT. J is TRBJ1-5 and V is TRBV19; the match to TRBD1 covers 7 bases. CDR3 size: 16 residues. Germline V gene data show CDR1 as LNHDA and CDR2 as SQIVND (reference sequence). With V trimmed by 1 base and J by 3 bases, 6 bases remained unmatched.

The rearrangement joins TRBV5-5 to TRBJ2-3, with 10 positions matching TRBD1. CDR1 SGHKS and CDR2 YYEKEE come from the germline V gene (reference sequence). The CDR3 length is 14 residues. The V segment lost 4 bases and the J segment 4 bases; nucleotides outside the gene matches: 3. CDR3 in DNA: TGTGCCAGCAGCCGCGGACAGGGGGCAGATACGCAGTATTTT. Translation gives CASSRGQGADTQYF.

This chain's CDR3 is CASSLGQYGYTF. In nucleotides, the CDR3 is TGTGCCAGCAGCTTGGGGCAGTATGGCTACACCTTC. The chain carries TRBV5-4 and TRBJ1-2; D unresolved. Per the germline V gene, CDR1 is SGHNT and CDR2 is YYREEE (reference sequence). CDR3 length equals 12 residues. V was shortened by 0 bases and J by 5 bases, with 5 bases between the two germline ends.

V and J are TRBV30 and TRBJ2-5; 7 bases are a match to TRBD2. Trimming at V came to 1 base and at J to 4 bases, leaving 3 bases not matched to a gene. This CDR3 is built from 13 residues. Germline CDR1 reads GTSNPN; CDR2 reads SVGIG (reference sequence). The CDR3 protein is CAWSGTSGETQYF. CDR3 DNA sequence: TGTGCCTGGAGTGGGACTAGTGGAGAGACCCAGTACTTC.

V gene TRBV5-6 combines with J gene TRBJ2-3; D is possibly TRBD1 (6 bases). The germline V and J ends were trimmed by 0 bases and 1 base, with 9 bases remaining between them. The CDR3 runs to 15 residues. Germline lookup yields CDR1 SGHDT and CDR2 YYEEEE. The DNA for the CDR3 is TGTGCCAGCAGCTTGGTTGGGGGCGGCACAGATACGCAGTATTTT. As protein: CASSLVGGGTDTQYF. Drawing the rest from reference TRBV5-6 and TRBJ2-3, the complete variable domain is DAGVTQSPTHLIKTRGQQVTLRCSPKSGHDTVSWYQQALGQGPQFIFQYYEEEERQRGNFPDRFSGHQFPNYSSELNVNALLLGDSALYLCASSLVGGGTDTQYFGPGTRLTVL.

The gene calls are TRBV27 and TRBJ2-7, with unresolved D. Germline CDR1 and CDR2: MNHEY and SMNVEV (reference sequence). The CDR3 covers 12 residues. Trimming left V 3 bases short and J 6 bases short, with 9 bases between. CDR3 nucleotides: TGTGCCAGCAGTTTTGGTAGAGGCGAGCAGTACTTC. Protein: CASSFGRGEQYF.

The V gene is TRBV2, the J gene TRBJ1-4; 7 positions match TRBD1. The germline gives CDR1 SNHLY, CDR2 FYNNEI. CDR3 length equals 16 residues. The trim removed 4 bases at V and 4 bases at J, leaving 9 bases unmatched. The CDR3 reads CASSGSRDRSNEKLFF. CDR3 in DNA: TGTGCCAGCAGTGGTTCCCGGGACAGAAGTAATGAAAAACTGTTTTTT.

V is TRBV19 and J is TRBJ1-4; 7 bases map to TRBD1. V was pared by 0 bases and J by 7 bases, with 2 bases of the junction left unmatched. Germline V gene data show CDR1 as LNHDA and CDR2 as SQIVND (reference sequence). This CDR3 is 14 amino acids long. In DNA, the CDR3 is TGTGCCAGTAGTATAGAGACAGGGTTTGAAAAACTGTTTTTT. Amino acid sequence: CASSIETGFEKLFF.

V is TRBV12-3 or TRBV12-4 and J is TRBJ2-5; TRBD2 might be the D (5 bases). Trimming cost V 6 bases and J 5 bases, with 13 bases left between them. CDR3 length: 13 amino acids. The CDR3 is CASRSGPMETQYF. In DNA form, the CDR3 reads TGTGCCAGCAGAAGCGGCCCTATGGAGACCCAGTACTTC.

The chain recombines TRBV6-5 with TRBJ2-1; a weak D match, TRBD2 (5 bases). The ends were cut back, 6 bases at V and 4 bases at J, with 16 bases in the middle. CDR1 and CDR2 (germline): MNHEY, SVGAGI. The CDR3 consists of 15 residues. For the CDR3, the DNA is TGTGCCAGCAGCCCCGGTCTAGCAAAGTACAATGAGCAGTTCTTC. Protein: CASSPGLAKYNEQFF.

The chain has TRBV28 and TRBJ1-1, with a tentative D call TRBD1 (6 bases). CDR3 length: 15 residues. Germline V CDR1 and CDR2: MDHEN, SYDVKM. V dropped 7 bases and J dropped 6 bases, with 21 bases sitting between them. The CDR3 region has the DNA TGTGCCAGCACCCTAGGGGGGGGGCGCGGGGCTGAAGCTTTCTTT. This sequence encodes CASTLGGGRGAEAFF.

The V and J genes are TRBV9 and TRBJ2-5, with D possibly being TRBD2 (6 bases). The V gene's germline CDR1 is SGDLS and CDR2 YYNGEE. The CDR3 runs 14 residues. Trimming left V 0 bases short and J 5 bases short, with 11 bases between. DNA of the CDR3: TGTGCCAGCAGCGTAGCTGGGACTTGGGAGACCCAGTACTTC. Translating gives CASSVAGTWETQYF.

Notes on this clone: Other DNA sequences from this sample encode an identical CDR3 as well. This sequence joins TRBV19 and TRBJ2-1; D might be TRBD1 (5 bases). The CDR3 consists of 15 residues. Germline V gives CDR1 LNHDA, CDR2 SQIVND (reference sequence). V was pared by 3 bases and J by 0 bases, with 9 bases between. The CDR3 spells CASSIQGSSYNEQFF. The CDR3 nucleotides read TGTGCCAGTAGTATTCAGGGTAGCTCCTACAATGAGCAGTTCTTC.

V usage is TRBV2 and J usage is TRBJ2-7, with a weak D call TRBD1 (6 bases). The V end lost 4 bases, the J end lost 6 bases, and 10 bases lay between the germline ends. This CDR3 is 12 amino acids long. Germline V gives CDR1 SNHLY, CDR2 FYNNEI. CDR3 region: CASSGGTREQYF. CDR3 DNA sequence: TGTGCCAGCAGTGGAGGGACACGCGAGCAGTACTTC.

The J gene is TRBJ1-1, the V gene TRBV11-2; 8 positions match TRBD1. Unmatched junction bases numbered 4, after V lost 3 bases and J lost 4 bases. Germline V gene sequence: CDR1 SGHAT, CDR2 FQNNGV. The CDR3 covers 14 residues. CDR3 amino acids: CASSFRTGSTEAFF. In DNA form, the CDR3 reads TGTGCCAGCAGCTTCCGGACAGGGAGCACTGAAGCTTTCTTT.

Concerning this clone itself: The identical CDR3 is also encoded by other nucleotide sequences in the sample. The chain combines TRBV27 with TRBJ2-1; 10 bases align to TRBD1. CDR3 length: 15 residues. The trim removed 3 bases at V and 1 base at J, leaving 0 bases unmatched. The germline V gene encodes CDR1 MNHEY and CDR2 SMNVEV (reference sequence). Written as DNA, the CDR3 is TGTGCCAGCAGTTTGGGACAGGGGTCCTACAATGAGCAGTTCTTC. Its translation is CASSLGQGSYNEQFF.

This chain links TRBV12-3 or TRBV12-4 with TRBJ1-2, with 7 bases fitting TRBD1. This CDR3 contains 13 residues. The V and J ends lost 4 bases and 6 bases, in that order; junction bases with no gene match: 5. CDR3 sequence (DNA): TGTGCCAGCAGTTACAGGGGTCGGAATGGCTACACCTTC. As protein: CASSYRGRNGYTF.

The CDR3 region is CARKGQCAYGYTF. CDR3 coding DNA: TGTGCCAGAAAAGGACAGTGCGCTTATGGCTACACCTTC. This chain joins TRBV9 and TRBJ1-2, with a weak D call TRBD1 (6 bases). This CDR3 is 13 amino acids long. Germline CDR1 and CDR2: SGDLS and YYNGEE. Trimming shortened V by 8 bases and J by 5 bases, and 16 bases separated the two germline ends. The full variable domain, in which reference TRBV9 and TRBJ1-2 provide the parts outside the CDR3, is DSGVTQTPKHLITATGQRVTLRCSPRSGDLSVYWYQQSLDQGLQFLIQYYNGEERAKGNILERFSAQQFPDLHSELNLSSLELGDSALYFCARKGQCAYGYTFGSGTRLTVV.

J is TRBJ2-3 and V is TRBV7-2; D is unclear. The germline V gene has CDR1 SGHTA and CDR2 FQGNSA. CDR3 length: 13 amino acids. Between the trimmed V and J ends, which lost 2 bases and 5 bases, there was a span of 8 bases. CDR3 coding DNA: TGTGCCAGCAGCTTAATCCTGCGAGATACGCAGTATTTT. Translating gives CASSLILRDTQYF.

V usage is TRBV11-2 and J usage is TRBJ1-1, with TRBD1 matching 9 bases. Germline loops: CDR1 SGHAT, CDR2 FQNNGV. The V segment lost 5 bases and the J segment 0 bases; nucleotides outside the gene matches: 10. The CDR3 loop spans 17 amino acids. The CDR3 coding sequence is TGTGCCAGCAGCCCAAGGACAGGGGTTACGGTGAACACTGAAGCTTTCTTT. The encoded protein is CASSPRTGVTVNTEAFF.

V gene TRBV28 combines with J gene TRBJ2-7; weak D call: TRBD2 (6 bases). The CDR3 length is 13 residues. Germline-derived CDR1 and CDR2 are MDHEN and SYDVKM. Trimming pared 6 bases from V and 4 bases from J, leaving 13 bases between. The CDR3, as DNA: TGTGCCAGCAGAGGAGGTGGGACTTACGAGCAGTACTTC. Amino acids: CASRGGGTYEQYF.

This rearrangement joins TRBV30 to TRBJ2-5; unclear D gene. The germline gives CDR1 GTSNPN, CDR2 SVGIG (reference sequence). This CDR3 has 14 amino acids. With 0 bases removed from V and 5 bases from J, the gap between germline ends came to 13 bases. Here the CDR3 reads CAWSVGGSRETQYF. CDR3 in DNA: TGTGCCTGGAGTGTAGGCGGTTCTCGGGAGACCCAGTACTTC.

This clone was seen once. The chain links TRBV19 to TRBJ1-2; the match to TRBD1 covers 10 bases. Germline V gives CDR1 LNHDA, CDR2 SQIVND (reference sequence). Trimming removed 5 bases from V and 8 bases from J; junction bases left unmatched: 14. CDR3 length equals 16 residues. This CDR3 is CASSATGTGDLRGYTF. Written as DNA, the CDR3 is TGTGCCAGTAGTGCGACCGGGACAGGGGATCTAAGAGGCTACACCTTC.

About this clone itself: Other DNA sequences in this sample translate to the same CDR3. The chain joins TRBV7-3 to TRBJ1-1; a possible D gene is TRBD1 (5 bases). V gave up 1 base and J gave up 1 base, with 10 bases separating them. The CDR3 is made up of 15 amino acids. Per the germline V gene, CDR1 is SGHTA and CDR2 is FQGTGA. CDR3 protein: CASSLRGGTNTEAFF. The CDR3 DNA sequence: TGTGCCAGCAGCTTAAGGGGCGGTACGAACACTGAAGCTTTCTTT. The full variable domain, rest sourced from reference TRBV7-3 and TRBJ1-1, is GAGVSQTPSNKVTEKGKYVELRCDPISGHTALYWYRQSLGQGPEFLIYFQGTGAADDSGLPNDRFFAVRPEGSVSTLKIQRTERGDSAVYLCASSLRGGTNTEAFFGQGTRLTVV.

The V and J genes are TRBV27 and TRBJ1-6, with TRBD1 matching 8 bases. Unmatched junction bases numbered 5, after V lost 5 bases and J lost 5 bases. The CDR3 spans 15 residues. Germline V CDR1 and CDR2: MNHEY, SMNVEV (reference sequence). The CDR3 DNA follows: TGTGCCAGCAGTCTACAGGGGGTTGATAATTCACCCCTCCACTTT. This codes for CASSLQGVDNSPLHF.

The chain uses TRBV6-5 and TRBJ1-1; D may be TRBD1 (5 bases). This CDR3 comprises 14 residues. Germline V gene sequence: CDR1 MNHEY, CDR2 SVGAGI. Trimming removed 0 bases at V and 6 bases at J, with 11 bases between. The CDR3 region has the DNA TGTGCCAGCAGTTACTCAAGCGGGGCCGCTGAAGCTTTCTTT. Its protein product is CASSYSSGAAEAFF.

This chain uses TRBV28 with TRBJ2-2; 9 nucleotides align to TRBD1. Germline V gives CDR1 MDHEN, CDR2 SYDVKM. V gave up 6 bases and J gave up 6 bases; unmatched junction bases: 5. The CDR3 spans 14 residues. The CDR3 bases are TGTGCCAGCAGCCAGACAGGGGGGTCCGGGGAGCTGTTTTTT. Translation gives CASSQTGGSGELFF.

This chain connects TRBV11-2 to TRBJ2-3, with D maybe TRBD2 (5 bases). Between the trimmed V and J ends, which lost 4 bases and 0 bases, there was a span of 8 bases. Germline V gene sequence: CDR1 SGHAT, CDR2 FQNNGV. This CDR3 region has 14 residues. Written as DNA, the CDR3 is TGTGCCAGCAGCTCCCGCGGGAGCACAGATACGCAGTATTTT. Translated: CASSSRGSTDTQYF.

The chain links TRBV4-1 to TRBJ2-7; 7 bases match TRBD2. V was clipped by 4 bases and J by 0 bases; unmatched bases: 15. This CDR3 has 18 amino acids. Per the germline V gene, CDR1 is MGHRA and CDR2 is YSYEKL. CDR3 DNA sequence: TGCGCCAGCAGCCTTTCCCCGGCCGGGGGGATCCTCTCCTACGAGCAGTACTTC. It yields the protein CASSLSPAGGILSYEQYF.